The 7 T cell receptor beta chains in this list originate from one sample, sequenced in a study of T cell repertoires in cytomegalovirus infection. TCRdb re-derived calls from the reads in MiXCR, one entry per CDR3 protein. Of about 830,000 distinct CDR3 sequences listed, approximately 29% are singletons. Their antigens remain unidentified. Sample: cultured CD8+ T cells from PBMCs, taken from culture after CMV antigen stimulation. The receptor set was obtained from a human donor in good health (CMV status not recorded). Some clones in this sample may be carry-over from other donors' samples.

Concerning this clonotype itself: A much more abundant neighbour one base away suggests this may be a read error. Without the conserved terminal phenylalanine or tryptophan, this CDR3 likely stems from a read error. The chain carries TRBV28 and TRBJ1-2, with TRBD1 identical over 8 bases. This CDR3 has 15 residues. Germline loops: CDR1 MDHEN, CDR2 SYDVKM. Trimming at V came to 2 bases and at J to 6 bases, leaving 8 bases not matched to a gene. DNA of the CDR3: TGTGCCAGCAGTTTAGATAGGACAGGGTTTCATGGCTACACCATC. Translating it yields CASSLDRTGFHGYTI.

This chain links TRBV7-9 with TRBJ2-2; D unresolved. CDR3 length: 15 residues. The germline V gene has CDR1 SEHNR and CDR2 FQNEAQ (reference sequence). V was pared by 2 bases and J by 4 bases, with 11 bases between. The CDR3 bases are TGTGCCAGCAGCTTATACGTTCCAGTCACCGGGGAGCTGTTTTTT. Residues: CASSLYVPVTGELFF.

The chain links TRBV5-5 to TRBJ2-7; unclear D gene. V was clipped by 2 bases and J by 5 bases, with 14 bases between them. The CDR3 loop spans 14 amino acids. Germline CDR1 SGHKS, CDR2 YYEKEE (reference sequence). The CDR3 DNA sequence: TGTGCCAGCAGCTTCGGCGCCACGACCAACGAGCAGTACTTC. It specifies CASSFGATTNEQYF.

This clonotype showed up just a few times. CDR3 in DNA: TGTGCCAGCAGTAGTAGCGGGGGGGCAGTTGAGCAGTTCTTC. Translating gives CASSSSGGAVEQFF. The J gene is TRBJ2-1, the V gene TRBV12-3 or TRBV12-4, with 11 bases fitting TRBD2. Trimming at V came to 5 bases and at J to 9 bases, leaving 6 bases not matched to a gene. The CDR3 extends over 14 amino acids.

The chain is built from TRBV7-6 and TRBJ2-3; the D is unclear. There are 16 residues in the CDR3. V dropped 0 bases and J dropped 0 bases, with 10 bases sitting between them. From germline, CDR1 is SGHVS and CDR2 FNYEAQ. CDR3 protein: CASSLAGLPSTDTQYF. CDR3 DNA sequence: TGTGCCAGCAGCTTAGCTGGCCTACCCAGCACAGATACGCAGTATTTT.

Many counts were recorded for this clonotype. The gene calls are TRBV28 and TRBJ2-1; D is perhaps TRBD1 (5 bases). Germline CDR1 reads MDHEN; CDR2 reads SYDVKM. The CDR3 contains 15 residues. V lost 9 bases and J 0 bases, leaving 15 bases between the germline ends. This chain's CDR3 is CASLLTGNSYNEQFF. The CDR3 coding sequence is TGTGCCAGTCTTCTAACAGGTAACTCCTACAATGAGCAGTTCTTC.

This clonotype was observed a handful of times. The rearrangement links TRBV4-1 to TRBJ1-5, with D unclear. Between the trimmed V and J ends, which lost 0 bases and 0 bases, there was a span of 6 bases. This CDR3 is 15 amino acids long. The germline V gene has CDR1 MGHRA and CDR2 YSYEKL. CDR3 region: CASSQDSLSNQPQHF. CDR3 nucleotide sequence: TGCGCCAGCAGCCAAGACAGTCTTAGCAATCAGCCCCAGCATTTT.